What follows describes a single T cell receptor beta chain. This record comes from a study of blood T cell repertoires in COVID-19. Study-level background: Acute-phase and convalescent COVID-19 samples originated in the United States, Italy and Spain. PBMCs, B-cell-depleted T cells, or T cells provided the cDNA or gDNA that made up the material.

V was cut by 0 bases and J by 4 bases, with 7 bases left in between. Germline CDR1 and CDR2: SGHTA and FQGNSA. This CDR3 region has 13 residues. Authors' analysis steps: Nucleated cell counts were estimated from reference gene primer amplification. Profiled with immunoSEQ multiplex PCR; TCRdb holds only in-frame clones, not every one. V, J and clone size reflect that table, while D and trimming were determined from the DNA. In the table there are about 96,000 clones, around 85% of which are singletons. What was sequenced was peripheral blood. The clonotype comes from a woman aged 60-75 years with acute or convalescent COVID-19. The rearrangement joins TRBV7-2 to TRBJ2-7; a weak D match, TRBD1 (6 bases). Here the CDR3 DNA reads TGTGCCAGCAGCTTAGCGGGGGCGTACGAGCAGTACTTC. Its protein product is CASSLAGAYEQYF.